The 19 T cell receptor beta chains below were found in one sample sequenced in a study of T-cell memory formation after mild COVID-19. TCRdb processed the 5' RACE reads anew with MiXCR; each CDR3 protein has one entry. This repertoire shows more than 150,000 distinct CDR3 sequences, around 10% found once; its top ten account for more than 3.5%. The sample consisted of PBMCs or a T cell subset sorted from them (not recorded which). Receptors originate from a young man who had mild COVID-19 (a few samples of this study predate the infection). Cell type and time point are not known.

This chain connects TRBV7-2 to TRBJ2-3; no definite D call. The CDR3 extends over 14 amino acids. With 4 bases removed from V and 0 bases from J, the gap between germline ends came to 8 bases. Germline loops: CDR1 SGHTA, CDR2 FQGNSA. The CDR3: CASSWSDSTDTQYF. In nucleotides, the CDR3 is TGTGCCAGCAGCTGGTCAGATAGCACAGATACGCAGTATTTT.

The J gene is TRBJ2-5, the V gene TRBV7-9, with 10 bases identical to TRBD1. J was trimmed by 7 bases and V by 2 bases; bases with no gene match: 10. Germline values: CDR1 SEHNR, CDR2 FQNEAQ (reference sequence). This CDR3 has 16 amino acids. CDR3 loop: CASSLRTGGASLTQYF. The CDR3 DNA reads TGTGCCAGCAGCTTACGGACAGGGGGAGCATCTCTGACCCAGTACTTC.

This clonotype was observed many times. CDR3 in amino acids: CASSSWSSGANVLTF. Written as DNA, the CDR3 is TGTGCCAGCAGCTCTTGGAGCTCTGGGGCCAACGTCCTGACTTTC. The chain carries TRBV27 and TRBJ2-6; D uncertain. The CDR3 spans 15 residues. V dropped 6 bases and J dropped 0 bases, with 9 bases sitting between them. Germline V gene sequence: CDR1 MNHEY, CDR2 SMNVEV (reference sequence).

In its sample, this clonotype was seen many times. The rearrangement uses TRBV24-1 and TRBJ2-6; 7 positions agree with TRBD1. In germline, CDR1 is KGHDR, CDR2 SFDVKD. This CDR3 spans 16 amino acids. Trimming removed 9 bases from V and 0 bases from J; junction bases left unmatched: 7. The CDR3 loop reads CATGRDRHSGANVLTF. Written as DNA, the CDR3 is TGTGCCACCGGACGGGACAGACACTCTGGGGCCAACGTCCTGACTTTC.

This clonotype was detected only a few times. This sequence joins TRBV27 and TRBJ2-1; D gene uncertain. Looked up from germline, CDR1 is MNHEY and CDR2 is SMNVEV (reference sequence). The CDR3 is made up of 14 amino acids. Trimming removed 2 bases at V and 2 bases at J, with 7 bases between. For the CDR3, the DNA is TGTGCCAGCAGTTTAATGGGAACCTACAATGAGCAGTTCTTC. It specifies CASSLMGTYNEQFF.

This clonotype was seen many times. The J gene is TRBJ2-6, the V gene TRBV4-1; D not resolved. The germline V gene encodes CDR1 MGHRA and CDR2 YSYEKL. CDR3 length: 16 residues. V dropped 1 base and J dropped 4 bases, with 11 bases sitting between them. The CDR3 spells CASSQGTILGANVLTF. In nucleotides, the CDR3 is TGCGCCAGCAGCCAAGGGACGATCCTCGGGGCCAACGTCCTGACTTTC.

This clonotype was counted many times. The rearrangement links TRBV7-2 to TRBJ2-3; 11 bases map to TRBD2. Matching the DNA end better, TRBJ2-5 makes the J call doubtful. The CDR3 is made up of 14 amino acids. Germline lookup yields CDR1 SGHTA and CDR2 FQGNSA. DNA for the CDR3: TGTGCCAGCAGTTATAGCGGGGGGGGCGACACCCAGTACTTC. Amino acid sequence: CASSYSGGGDTQYF.

Worth noting for this clonotype: The CDR3 carries no conserved terminal phenylalanine or tryptophan, so it likely arises from a read error. It is unclear where the CDR3 begins or ends on the DNA, so no DNA is shown, and the CDR3 is as TCRdb lists it. This chain links TRBV10-3 with TRBJ1-2; TRBD1 was called by the table and not checked on the DNA. Germline-derived CDR1 and CDR2 are ENHRY and SYGVKD. The CDR3 is made up of 13 amino acids, end residues included. The CDR3 sequence is CAISGSGQGAVHL.

The V and J genes are TRBV18 and TRBJ2-6, with a weak D call TRBD1 (6 bases). Per germline, CDR1 KGHSH and CDR2 LQKENI. This CDR3 contains 16 residues. The V end lost 0 bases, the J end lost 2 bases, and 8 bases lay between the germline ends. CDR3 region: CASSPPTGTGANVLTF. The CDR3 DNA sequence: TGTGCCAGCTCACCACCAACAGGGACTGGGGCCAACGTCCTGACTTTC.

The rearrangement uses TRBV5-1 and TRBJ2-5; TRBD1 matches 12 bases. Germline CDR1 and CDR2: SGHRS and YFSETQ. V lost 0 bases and J lost 4; bases outside the gene matches: 4. CDR3 length equals 16 residues. The CDR3 loop is CASSLVGTGGRETQYF. DNA of the CDR3: TGCGCCAGCAGCTTGGTGGGGACAGGGGGCCGAGAGACCCAGTACTTC.

The chain carries TRBV30 and TRBJ2-7; 7 bases fit TRBD1. The CDR3 runs to 14 residues. Germline CDR1 is GTSNPN and CDR2 is SVGIG (reference sequence). Trimming took 4 bases from V and 3 from J; bases not matched to a gene: 9. In nucleotides, the CDR3 is TGTGCCTGGAACGCAGGGGGTTTGGGCTACGAGCAGTACTTC. Translated, it gives CAWNAGGLGYEQYF.

The rearrangement links TRBV24-1 to TRBJ2-1, with 8 bases that match TRBD2. V was pared by 3 bases and J by 4 bases, with 4 bases of the junction left unmatched. CDR1 is KGHDR, CDR2 SFDVKD, per germline. The CDR3 contains 15 residues. In DNA form, the CDR3 reads TGTGCCACCAGTGATCCGGGGGGGACGTACAATGAGCAGTTCTTC. This encodes CATSDPGGTYNEQFF.

This chain uses TRBV29-1 with TRBJ1-5; tentative D call: TRBD1 (6 bases). CDR3 length: 13 amino acids. Trimming removed 3 bases from V and 4 bases from J, with 10 bases in between. The germline V gene has CDR1 SQVTM and CDR2 ANQGSEA. CDR3 protein: CSVEVGGNQPQHF. CDR3 nucleotides: TGCAGCGTTGAGGTAGGGGGGAATCAGCCCCAGCATTTT.

V is TRBV9 and J is TRBJ1-6, with a weak D call TRBD1 (5 bases). The CDR3 has 15 residues. Trimming shortened V by 0 bases and J by 10 bases, and 14 bases separated the two germline ends. Germline V gives CDR1 SGDLS, CDR2 YYNGEE. CDR3 nucleotide sequence: TGTGCCAGCAGCGTAGCGGGCAGGGAAGGGTCACCCCTCCACTTT. Protein: CASSVAGREGSPLHF.

The genes are TRBV6-2 or TRBV6-3 and TRBJ1-5; 8 nucleotides align to TRBD1. The CDR3 loop spans 16 amino acids. Germline loops: CDR1 MNHEY, CDR2 SVGEGT. The J segment lost 6 bases and the V segment lost 6 bases, leaving 13 bases of the junction unmatched. The CDR3 sequence: CASSNSGQGQGQPQHF. The DNA for the CDR3 is TGTGCCAGCAGCAACTCAGGACAGGGTCAAGGTCAGCCCCAGCATTTT.

V gene TRBV20-1 combines with J gene TRBJ2-3; maybe TRBD2 (6 bases). V lost 5 bases, J lost 5 bases, and 17 bases lay in between. CDR1 is DFQATT and CDR2 is SNEGSKA in the germline V gene (reference sequence). The CDR3 is made up of 14 amino acids. CDR3 in DNA: TGCAGTGCTTCCGGGGGTAAGGGGATAGATACGCAGTATTTT. It encodes CSASGGKGIDTQYF.

The chain has TRBV7-3 and TRBJ2-3; a weak D match, TRBD2 (6 bases). The CDR3 extends over 13 amino acids. Trimming removed 5 bases at V and 9 bases at J, with 15 bases between. Germline lookup yields CDR1 SGHTA and CDR2 FQGTGA. The CDR3 loop reads CASSLDRERTQYF. CDR3 nucleotide sequence: TGTGCCAGCAGCCTCGACCGGGAGCGGACGCAGTATTTT.

V usage is TRBV7-7 and J usage is TRBJ2-3; TRBD2 matches at 7 bases. CDR1 and CDR2 (germline): SSHAT, FNYEAQ (reference sequence). V lost 1 base and J lost 5; bases outside the gene matches: 6. The CDR3 is 15 amino acids. As DNA, the CDR3 is TGTGCCAGCAGCTTAGGCGGCGGGGGTGGAGATACGCAGTATTTT. This sequence encodes CASSLGGGGGDTQYF.

Only a few counts were recorded for this clonotype. The chain couples TRBV5-1 to TRBJ2-3; D ambiguous. The germline V gene has CDR1 SGHRS and CDR2 YFSETQ. This CDR3 is built from 14 residues. Trimming stripped 1 base from V and 0 bases from J, with 6 bases between. This CDR3 reads CASSLKGSTDTQYF. The CDR3 DNA is TGCGCCAGCAGCTTGAAGGGAAGCACAGATACGCAGTATTTT.